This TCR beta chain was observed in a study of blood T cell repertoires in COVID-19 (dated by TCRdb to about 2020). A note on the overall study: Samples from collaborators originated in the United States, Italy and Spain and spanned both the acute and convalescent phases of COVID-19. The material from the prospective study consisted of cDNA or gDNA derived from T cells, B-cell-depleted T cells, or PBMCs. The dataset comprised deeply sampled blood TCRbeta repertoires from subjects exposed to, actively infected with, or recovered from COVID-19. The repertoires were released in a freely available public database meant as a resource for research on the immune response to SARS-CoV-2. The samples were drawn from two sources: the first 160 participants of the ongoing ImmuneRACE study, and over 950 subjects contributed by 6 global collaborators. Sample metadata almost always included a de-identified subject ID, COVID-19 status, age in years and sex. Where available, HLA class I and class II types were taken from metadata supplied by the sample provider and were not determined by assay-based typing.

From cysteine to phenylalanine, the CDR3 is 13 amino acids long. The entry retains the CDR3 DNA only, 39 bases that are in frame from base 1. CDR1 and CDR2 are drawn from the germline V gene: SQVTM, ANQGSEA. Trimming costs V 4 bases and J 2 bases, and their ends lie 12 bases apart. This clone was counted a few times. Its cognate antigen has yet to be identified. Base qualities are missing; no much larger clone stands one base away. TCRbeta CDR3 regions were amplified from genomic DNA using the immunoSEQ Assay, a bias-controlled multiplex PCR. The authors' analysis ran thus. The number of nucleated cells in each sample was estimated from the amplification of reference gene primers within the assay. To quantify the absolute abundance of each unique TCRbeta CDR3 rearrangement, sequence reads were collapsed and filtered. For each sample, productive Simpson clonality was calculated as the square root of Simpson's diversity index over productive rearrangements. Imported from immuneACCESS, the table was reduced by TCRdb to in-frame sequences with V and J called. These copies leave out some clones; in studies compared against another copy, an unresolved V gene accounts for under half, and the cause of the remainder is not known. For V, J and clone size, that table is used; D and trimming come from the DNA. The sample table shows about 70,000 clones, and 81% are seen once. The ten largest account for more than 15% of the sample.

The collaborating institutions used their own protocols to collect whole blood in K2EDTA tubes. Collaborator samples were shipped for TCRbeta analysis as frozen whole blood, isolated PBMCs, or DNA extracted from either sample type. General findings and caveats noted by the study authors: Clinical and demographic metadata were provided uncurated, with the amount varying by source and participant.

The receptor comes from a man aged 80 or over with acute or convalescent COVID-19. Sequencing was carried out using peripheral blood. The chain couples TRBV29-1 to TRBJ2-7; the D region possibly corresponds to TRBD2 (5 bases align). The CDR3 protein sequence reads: CSVGTDFPYEQYF. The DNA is TGCAGCGTTGGTACGGACTTCCCCTACGAGCAGTACTTC.